The 4 T cell receptor beta chains below come from one sample, sequenced in a study of T cell changes during pregnancy in multiple sclerosis (dated by TCRdb to between 2018 and 2020). Library prep was done by the immunoSEQ multiplex PCR assay. As stored in TCRdb, this immuneACCESS dataset retains in-frame rearrangements with V and J assigned. A fraction of the clones does not appear; measured against another copy, unresolved V genes explain less than half of the discrepancy, and the remainder lacks a known reason. Within this sample are tens of thousands of clones, with roughly nine tenths of them counted one time only. 0.35% to 0.5% of the sample is held by the ten biggest clonotypes. Source: CD4+ T cells from peripheral blood mononuclear cells, taken in the second trimester of pregnancy. These receptors originate from a female donor with multiple sclerosis, enrolled in a pregnancy study.

The rearrangement joins TRBV6-5 to TRBJ2-5; the D gene is possibly TRBD2 (6 bases). The CDR3 totals 15 residues. V dropped 2 bases and J dropped 4 bases, with 14 bases sitting between them. Germline V lookup: CDR1 MNHEY, CDR2 SVGAGI. CDR3 region: CASSYRSGEAETQYF. The CDR3 bases are TGTGCCAGCAGTTACCGGTCGGGGGAGGCAGAGACCCAGTACTTC.

CDR3 sequence reads: CASRGLEGENSPLHF. In DNA, the CDR3 is TGTGCCAGTAGGGGGTTAGAGGGCGAGAATTCACCCCTCCACTTT. This chain uses TRBV19 with TRBJ1-6; D is uncertain. Trimming left V 6 bases short and J 7 bases short, with 16 bases between. Germline V gives CDR1 LNHDA, CDR2 SQIVND (reference sequence). CDR3 length equals 15 residues. Based on the CDR3 plus reference TRBV19 and TRBJ1-6, the full variable domain is DGGITQSPKYLFRKEGQNVTLSCEQNLNHDAMYWYRQDPGQGLRLIYYSQIVNDFQKGDIAEGYSVSREKKESFPLTVTSAQKNPTAFYLCASRGLEGENSPLHFGNGTRLTVT.

The chain carries TRBV7-9 and TRBJ2-7; 11 bases match TRBD1. CDR1 is SEHNR and CDR2 is FQNEAQ in the germline V gene (reference sequence). Trimming removed 5 bases from V and 7 bases from J; junction bases left unmatched: 7. CDR3 length: 14 residues. The CDR3 nucleotides read TGTGCCAGCAGCCCCGGACAGGGGGCGCGGGAGCAGTACTTC. Its translation is CASSPGQGAREQYF.

The CDR3 DNA follows: TGTGCCAGCAGCCCAGGACAGTTAACCGGGGAGCTGTTTTTT. It specifies CASSPGQLTGELFF. The chain uses TRBV9 and TRBJ2-2; tentatively, D is TRBD1 (6 bases). The ends were cut back, 4 bases at V and 5 bases at J, with 12 bases in the middle. Germline V gives CDR1 SGDLS, CDR2 YYNGEE. The CDR3 runs 14 residues.